This T cell receptor (beta chain) was recorded in a study of radiation and T cells in renal cell carcinoma. The time point is: blood 2 weeks post-SBRT. Noted treatment: 15 Gy SBRT to primary tumor, nephrectomy 4 weeks later. Trimming stripped 4 bases from V and 2 bases from J, with 5 bases between. The length of the CDR3 is 12 residues. Germline lookup yields CDR1 SGHKS and CDR2 YYEKEE (reference sequence). Profiled with immunoSEQ multiplex PCR; TCRdb holds only in-frame clones, not every one. The sample yields 120,000 or so clones, around 81% seen once. The chain combines TRBV5-5 with TRBJ2-3; no reliable D call. Sequencing used blood, obtained from a patient whose treatment included radiotherapy and nephrectomy. This receptor was taken from a man aged 50 to 59 with renal cell carcinoma. This chain's CDR3 is CASSPYTDTQYF. The CDR3 bases are TGTGCCAGCAGCCCGTACACAGATACGCAGTATTTT.